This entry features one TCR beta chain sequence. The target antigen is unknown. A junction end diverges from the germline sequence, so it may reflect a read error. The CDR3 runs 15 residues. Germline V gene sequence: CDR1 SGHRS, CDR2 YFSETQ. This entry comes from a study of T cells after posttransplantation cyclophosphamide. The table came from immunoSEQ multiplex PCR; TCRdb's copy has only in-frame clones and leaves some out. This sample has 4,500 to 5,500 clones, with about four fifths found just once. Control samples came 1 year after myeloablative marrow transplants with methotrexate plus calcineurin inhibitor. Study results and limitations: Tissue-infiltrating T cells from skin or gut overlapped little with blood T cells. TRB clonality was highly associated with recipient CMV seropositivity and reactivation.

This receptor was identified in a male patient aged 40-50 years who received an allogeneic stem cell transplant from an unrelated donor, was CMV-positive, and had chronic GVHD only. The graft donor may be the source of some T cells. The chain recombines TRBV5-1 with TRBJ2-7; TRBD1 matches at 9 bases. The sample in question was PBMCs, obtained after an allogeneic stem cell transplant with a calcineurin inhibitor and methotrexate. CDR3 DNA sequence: TGCGCCAGCAGCCCTGGACAGGGGATCTCCCACGAGCAGTACTTC. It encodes CASSPGQGISHEQYF.